This TCR beta chain was identified in a study of blood T cell repertoires in COVID-19. Looking at the study overall: COVID-19 samples collected from the United States, Italy and Spain covered acute and convalescent phases. The cDNA or gDNA used as material had been derived from T cells, B-cell-depleted T cells, or PBMCs.

In the original workflow: Amplification of reference gene primers provided the estimated nucleated cell counts. The data were produced by immunoSEQ multiplex PCR, yet TCRdb's version contains in-frame clones alone and is incomplete. V, J and clone size were drawn from that table, and D and trimming were deduced from the DNA. The sample shows about 24,000 clones, approximately 85% of them seen only once. Deletions cut 5 bases from V and 5 bases from J, with 9 bases between. The CDR3 totals 12 residues. Germline V lookup: CDR1 LNHDA, CDR2 SQIVND (reference sequence). The clonotype was recovered from a human donor in a cohort sampled during active COVID-19. The V call is TRBV19, the J call TRBJ1-1, with D unclear. The material sequenced was peripheral blood. CDR3 sequence: CASSRLRTEAFF. DNA for the CDR3: TGTGCCAGTAGTCGACTGCGGACTGAAGCTTTCTTT.